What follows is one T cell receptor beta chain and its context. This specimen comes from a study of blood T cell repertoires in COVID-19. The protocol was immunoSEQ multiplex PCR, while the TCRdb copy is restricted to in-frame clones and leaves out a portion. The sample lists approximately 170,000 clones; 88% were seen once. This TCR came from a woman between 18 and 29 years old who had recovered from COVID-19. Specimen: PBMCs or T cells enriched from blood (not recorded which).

The CDR3: CASRLDGGGNQPQHF. CDR3 bases: TGTGCCAGCAGGCTTGACGGGGGGGGCAATCAGCCCCAGCATTTT. This sequence joins TRBV2 and TRBJ1-5, with D possibly TRBD1 on 5 matching bases. The CDR3 spans 15 residues. CDR1 SNHLY and CDR2 FYNNEI come from the germline V gene. Trimming left V 6 bases short and J 2 bases short, with 14 bases between.